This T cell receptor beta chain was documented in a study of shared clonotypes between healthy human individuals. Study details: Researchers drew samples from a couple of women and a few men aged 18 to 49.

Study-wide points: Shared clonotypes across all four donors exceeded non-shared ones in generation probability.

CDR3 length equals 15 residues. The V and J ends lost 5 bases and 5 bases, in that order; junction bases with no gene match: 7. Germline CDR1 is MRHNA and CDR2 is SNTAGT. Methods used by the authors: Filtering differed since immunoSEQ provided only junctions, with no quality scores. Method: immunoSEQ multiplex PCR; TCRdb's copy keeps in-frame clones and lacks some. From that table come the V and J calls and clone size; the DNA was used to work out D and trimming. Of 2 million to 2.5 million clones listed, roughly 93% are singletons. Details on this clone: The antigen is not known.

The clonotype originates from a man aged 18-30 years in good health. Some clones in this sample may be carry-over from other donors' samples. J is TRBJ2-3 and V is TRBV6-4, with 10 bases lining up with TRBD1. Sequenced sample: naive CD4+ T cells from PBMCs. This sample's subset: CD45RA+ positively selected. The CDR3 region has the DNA TGTGCCAGCAGTAGACAGGGGGCGGCTGGAGATACGCAGTATTTT. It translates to CASSRQGAAGDTQYF.